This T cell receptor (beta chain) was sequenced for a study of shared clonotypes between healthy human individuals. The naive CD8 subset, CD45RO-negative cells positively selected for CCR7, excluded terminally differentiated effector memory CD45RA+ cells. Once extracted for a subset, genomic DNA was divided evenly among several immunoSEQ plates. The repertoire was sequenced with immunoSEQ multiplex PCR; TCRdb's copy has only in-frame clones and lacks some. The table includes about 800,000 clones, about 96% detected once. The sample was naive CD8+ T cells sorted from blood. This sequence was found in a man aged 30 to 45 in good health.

Here the CDR3 DNA reads TGCGCCAGCAGCCTTCGACAGGCGGTGAGCACAGATACGCAGTATTTT. This translates into CASSLRQAVSTDTQYF. This chain uses TRBV4-1 with TRBJ2-3; maybe TRBD1 (6 bases). V lost 4 bases and J lost 0, with 14 bases in between. The CDR3 consists of 16 residues. The germline V gene has CDR1 MGHRA and CDR2 YSYEKL.